One sample yielded the 6 T cell receptor beta chains listed below, sequenced in a study of response to subunit inactivated influenza vaccine. TCRdb re-called the RT-PCR reads with MiXCR, one entry per CDR3 protein. The data contain about half a million distinct CDR3 sequences, 25% of them singletons. Sequenced material: CD4+ T cells sorted from PBMCs, taken 4 to 6 days after vaccination. All receptors derive from a man aged 45-65 years who received an inactivated influenza vaccine.

This clonotype was picked up many times. The chain combines TRBV10-3 with TRBJ2-3; TRBD2 matches at 12 bases. Looked up from germline, CDR1 is ENHRY and CDR2 is SYGVKD. J was trimmed by 4 bases and V by 0 bases; bases with no gene match: 8. This CDR3 has 18 residues. CDR3 in amino acids: CAISESKTSGSFADTQYF. The CDR3, as DNA: TGTGCCATCAGTGAGTCAAAGACTAGCGGGAGTTTCGCAGATACGCAGTATTTT.

The chain's CDR3 is CASSPIGDTEAFF. CDR3 coding DNA: TGTGCCAGCAGCCCGATAGGGGACACTGAAGCTTTCTTT. This sequence joins TRBV7-6 and TRBJ1-1; D perhaps matches TRBD1 (5 bases). The CDR3 has 13 amino acids. The germline V gene has CDR1 SGHVS and CDR2 FNYEAQ. Trimming pared 5 bases from V and 3 bases from J, leaving 10 bases between.

This clonotype was detected only a few times. The genes are TRBV6-1 and TRBJ2-5, with D tentatively TRBD1 (6 bases). Germline V gene data show CDR1 as MNHNS and CDR2 as SASEGT. The CDR3 consists of 15 residues. V shed 7 bases and J shed 7 bases, with 22 bases lying between them. The CDR3 DNA reads as TGTGCCAGCAACCCGACAGGAATCGGTTCTGGGACCCAGTACTTC. The encoded protein is CASNPTGIGSGTQYF.

This chain joins TRBV5-5 and TRBJ1-4; D gene unclear. This CDR3 comprises 17 residues. Trimming shortened V by 0 bases and J by 0 bases, and 12 bases separated the two germline ends. Germline V gene lookup returns CDR1 SGHKS and CDR2 YYEKEE (reference sequence). CDR3 loop: CASSLATTVATNEKLFF. Here the CDR3 DNA reads TGTGCCAGCAGCTTGGCCACAACAGTGGCAACTAATGAAAAACTGTTTTTT.

This clonotype has a count of ten or more. V gene TRBV6-2 or TRBV6-3 combines with J gene TRBJ2-7; TRBD1 agrees at 11 bases. Germline V gene data show CDR1 as MNHEY and CDR2 as SVGEGT. The CDR3 spans 15 residues. V shed 5 bases and J 1 base; nucleotides not matched to a gene: 4. CDR3 protein: CASSDRDRGSYEQYF. The CDR3 DNA reads as TGTGCCAGCAGTGATCGGGACAGGGGGTCCTACGAGCAGTACTTC.

This clonotype was counted a few times. The V call is TRBV6-2 or TRBV6-3, the J call TRBJ2-1; TRBD2 agrees at 9 bases. This CDR3 comprises 17 residues. Germline CDR1 and CDR2: MNHEY and SVGEGT. J gave up 7 bases and V 4 bases, and 14 bases lay outside the gene matches. This chain's CDR3 is CASSLAGAGGLGNEQFF. Written as DNA, the CDR3 is TGTGCCAGCAGTTTAGCCGGTGCGGGGGGGCTTGGTAATGAGCAGTTCTTC.